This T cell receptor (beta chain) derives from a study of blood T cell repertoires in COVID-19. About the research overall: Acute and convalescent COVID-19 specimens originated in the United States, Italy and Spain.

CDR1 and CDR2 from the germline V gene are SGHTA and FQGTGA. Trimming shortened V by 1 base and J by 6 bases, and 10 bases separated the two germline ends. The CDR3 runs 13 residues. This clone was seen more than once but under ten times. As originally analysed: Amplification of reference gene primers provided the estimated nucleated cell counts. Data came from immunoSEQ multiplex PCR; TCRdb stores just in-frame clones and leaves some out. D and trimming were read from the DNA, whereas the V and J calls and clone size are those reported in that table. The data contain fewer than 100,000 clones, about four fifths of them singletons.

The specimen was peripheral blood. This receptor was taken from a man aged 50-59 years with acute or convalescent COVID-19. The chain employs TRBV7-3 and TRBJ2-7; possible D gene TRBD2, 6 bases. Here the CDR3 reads CASSLRWGGEQYF. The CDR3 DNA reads TGTGCCAGCAGCTTAAGGTGGGGAGGCGAGCAGTACTTC.